This T cell receptor beta chain was sequenced during a study of blood T cell repertoires in COVID-19. Study-wide context: Both acute and convalescent COVID-19 samples were obtained from the United States, Italy and Spain. From T cells, B-cell-depleted T cells, or PBMCs came the material, which was cDNA or gDNA.

In the authors' methods: Amplification of reference gene primers provided the estimated nucleated cell counts. Data came from immunoSEQ multiplex PCR; TCRdb stores just in-frame clones and leaves some out. V and J calls and clone size are given by that table; D and trimming were obtained from the DNA. Seen here are 55,000 to 75,000 clones, about four fifths observed once, and the top ten hold more than 9.5%. This clone has a handful of counts. This clonotype originated in a human donor in a cohort sampled during active COVID-19. Material: peripheral blood.

In DNA form, the CDR3 reads TGTGCCAGCAGTCGATACGCGGGACAGGGCTTAGATACGCAGTATTTT. Protein: CASSRYAGQGLDTQYF. The V gene is TRBV14, the J gene TRBJ2-3; 9 bases align to TRBD1. Trimming cost V 6 bases and J 5 bases; bases outside gene matches: 12. The CDR3 has 16 amino acids. CDR1 and CDR2 from the germline V gene are SGHDN and FVKESK.